This T cell receptor (beta chain) was recovered during a study of tumor and adjacent non-tumor tissue in lung cancer. Looking at the study overall: On average, productive TCRbeta reads reached about 4 million per sample.

Whole-study findings and limits: Normal lung showed higher cumulative top 100 clone frequency than tumor. Compared with tumor, normal lung showed significantly lower TCR diversity. Patients with more diverse tumor TCRs had worse survival.

This CDR3 region has 14 residues. Notes on this clonotype: Antigen: not known. The conserved final phenylalanine or tryptophan is absent from the CDR3, which likely points to a read error.

This sample's RNA came from whole unsorted tissue. A modified ARM-PCR protocol with three rounds of nested PCR amplified TCRbeta. TCRdb fed the multiplex PCR reads into MiXCR, producing one record per CDR3 protein. The top ten hold 15% of the sample, which has 90,000 or so distinct CDR3 sequences, around two thirds seen once. The sequenced sample consisted of lung tumor tissue. The J gene is TRBJ1-5, the V gene TRBV12-3 or TRBV12-4, with 8 bases that match TRBD1. Judging by the DNA end, TRBJ2-3 fits better; the J call may be wrong. The sequence was obtained from a man in his 70s with non-small cell lung cancer. The CDR3 reads CASTSTGGHQPQYL. In DNA, the CDR3 is TGTGCCAGCACTTCTACAGGGGGGCATCAGCCCCAGTATCTT.